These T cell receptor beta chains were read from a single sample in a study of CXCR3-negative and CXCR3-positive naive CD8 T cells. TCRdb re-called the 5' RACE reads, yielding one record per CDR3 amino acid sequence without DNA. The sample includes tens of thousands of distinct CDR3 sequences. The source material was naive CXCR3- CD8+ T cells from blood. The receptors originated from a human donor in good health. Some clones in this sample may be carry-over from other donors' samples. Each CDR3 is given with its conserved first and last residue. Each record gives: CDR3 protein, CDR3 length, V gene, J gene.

CDR3 protein: CASSRTSGRSSYNEQFF; CDR3 length: 17; V gene: TRBV7-6; J gene: TRBJ2-1
CDR3 protein: CASSFPPGGRVSYNEQFF; CDR3 length: 18; V gene: TRBV7-9; J gene: TRBJ2-1
CDR3 protein: CASSLEYGGDYGYTF; CDR3 length: 15; V gene: TRBV28; J gene: TRBJ1-2
CDR3 protein: CASSPMIAGSRTSTDTQYF; CDR3 length: 19; V gene: TRBV4-1; J gene: TRBJ2-3
CDR3 protein: CASSFRFPGGGGTEAFF; CDR3 length: 17; V gene: TRBV28; J gene: TRBJ1-1
CDR3 protein: CSVARRLAGKLTDTQYF; CDR3 length: 17; V gene: TRBV29-1; J gene: TRBJ2-3
CDR3 protein: CASSLVAAGSSYNEQFF; CDR3 length: 17; V gene: TRBV7-9; J gene: TRBJ2-1
CDR3 protein: CASSLGRAEAFF; CDR3 length: 12; V gene: TRBV12-3/TRBV12-4; J gene: TRBJ1-1
CDR3 protein: CASSQVGGTGETQYF; CDR3 length: 15; V gene: TRBV7-8; J gene: TRBJ2-5
CDR3 protein: CASSFPGRGETQYF; CDR3 length: 14; V gene: TRBV7-9; J gene: TRBJ2-5
CDR3 protein: CASSVPGTAVNYGYTF; CDR3 length: 16; V gene: TRBV19; J gene: TRBJ1-2
CDR3 protein: CAISDLAGGPYRTDTQYF; CDR3 length: 18; V gene: TRBV10-3; J gene: TRBJ2-3
CDR3 protein: CASRGPSNIQYF; CDR3 length: 12; V gene: TRBV27; J gene: TRBJ2-4
CDR3 protein: CASSPFGTGAFF; CDR3 length: 12; V gene: TRBV18; J gene: TRBJ1-1
CDR3 protein: CASSIGTNHMNTEAFF; CDR3 length: 16; V gene: TRBV27; J gene: TRBJ1-1
CDR3 protein: CASSSSRGQGELFF; CDR3 length: 14; V gene: TRBV11-2; J gene: TRBJ2-2
CDR3 protein: CASSQISGRGADTQYF; CDR3 length: 16; V gene: TRBV4-1; J gene: TRBJ2-3
CDR3 protein: CSAGASSYEQYF; CDR3 length: 12; V gene: TRBV29-1; J gene: TRBJ2-7
CDR3 protein: CASSFFRQTDTQYF; CDR3 length: 14; V gene: TRBV12-3/TRBV12-4; J gene: TRBJ2-3
CDR3 protein: CASSQEPAGGQETQYF; CDR3 length: 16; V gene: TRBV14; J gene: TRBJ2-5
CDR3 protein: CSVVKGSSYEQYF; CDR3 length: 13; V gene: TRBV29-1; J gene: TRBJ2-7
CDR3 protein: CASSRTGDNYVNIQYF; CDR3 length: 16; V gene: TRBV14; J gene: TRBJ2-4
CDR3 protein: CSVGQGKTEAFF; CDR3 length: 12; V gene: TRBV29-1; J gene: TRBJ1-1
CDR3 protein: CASSPPTGRLETEAFF; CDR3 length: 16; V gene: TRBV12-3/TRBV12-4; J gene: TRBJ1-1
CDR3 protein: CASNLTPSNYGYTF; CDR3 length: 14; V gene: TRBV5-5; J gene: TRBJ1-2
CDR3 protein: CASESGVGEYTEAFF; CDR3 length: 15; V gene: TRBV7-3; J gene: TRBJ1-1
CDR3 protein: CASSLTGGGSYNEQFF; CDR3 length: 16; V gene: TRBV5-5; J gene: TRBJ2-1
CDR3 protein: CASSLERGLWETQYF; CDR3 length: 15; V gene: TRBV5-6; J gene: TRBJ2-5
CDR3 protein: CASSHNGMGRSYEQYF; CDR3 length: 16; V gene: TRBV4-3; J gene: TRBJ2-7
CDR3 protein: CASSSFTGFEQYF; CDR3 length: 13; V gene: TRBV5-1; J gene: TRBJ2-7
CDR3 protein: CAISTTGGTEAFF; CDR3 length: 13; V gene: TRBV10-3; J gene: TRBJ1-1
CDR3 protein: CASSQDGDRGAYEQYF; CDR3 length: 16; V gene: TRBV3-1; J gene: TRBJ2-7
CDR3 protein: CSATGADNYGYTF; CDR3 length: 13; V gene: TRBV29-1; J gene: TRBJ1-2
CDR3 protein: CASSQEAQSYNSPLHF; CDR3 length: 16; V gene: TRBV4-1; J gene: TRBJ1-6
CDR3 protein: CAILRGEQQYF; CDR3 length: 11; V gene: TRBV10-3; J gene: TRBJ2-3
CDR3 protein: CASSSGTGYIYGYTF; CDR3 length: 15; V gene: TRBV5-5; J gene: TRBJ1-2
CDR3 protein: CASSLTQTGLNTEAFF; CDR3 length: 16; V gene: TRBV7-6; J gene: TRBJ1-1
CDR3 protein: CASSLGTARTPEQFF; CDR3 length: 15; V gene: TRBV7-2; J gene: TRBJ2-1
CDR3 protein: CASSSSVGGQAHEQFF; CDR3 length: 16; V gene: TRBV7-9; J gene: TRBJ2-1
CDR3 protein: CASSFSDSPSYEQYF; CDR3 length: 15; V gene: TRBV28; J gene: TRBJ2-7
CDR3 protein: CSARRWPDTAGELFF; CDR3 length: 15; V gene: TRBV20-1; J gene: TRBJ2-2
CDR3 protein: CSAIPDRLFYEQYF; CDR3 length: 14; V gene: TRBV20-1; J gene: TRBJ2-7